This TCR beta chain was documented in a study of vaccination effects on CD4 cells after COVID-19. Study in general: Post-vaccine draws lagged the second dose by a median of 72 days.

The table lists this clone with a few counts. Antigen: not known. Study conclusions and caveats: Among infection- and vaccine-induced clones, marked clonal contraction occurred late after vaccination. Common cold coronaviruses were cross-recognized by only 1 of 255 vaccine-induced clones in healthy vaccinees.

Germline V gene data show CDR1 as SGHRS and CDR2 as YFSETQ. This CDR3 is built from 14 residues. V was cut by 4 bases and J by 3 bases, with 11 bases left in between. Culture lasted about ten days before CD4+ T cell isolation. Each participant received a vaccine that was either BNT162b2 or mRNA-1273, given as two doses. Cultures received IL-2 medium that replaced half the medium on days 3 and 7. Sequenced by immunoSEQ multiplex PCR; TCRdb stores in-frame clones only, minus some. The sample records nearly 45,000 clones, 72% being singletons. The sequencing used CD4+ T cells from PBMCs cultured without peptide, collected after COVID-19 vaccination. The J gene is TRBJ1-5, the V gene TRBV5-1, with a weak D call TRBD1 (5 bases). The sequence came from a human donor who received a COVID-19 vaccine. The chain's CDR3 is CASSPGPYNQPQHF. CDR3 DNA sequence: TGCGCCAGCAGCCCGGGGCCTTACAATCAGCCCCAGCATTTT.